This T cell receptor (beta chain) was retrieved from a study of neurological immune-mediated disorders (dated by TCRdb to about 2019). As for the study more broadly: Among the approximately 35 multiple sclerosis patients, relapsing-remitting MS was present in some 31 and secondary progressive MS was present in 3. The cohort included approximately 70 subjects: about 15 with HAM/TSP, about 34 with multiple sclerosis, and around 20 healthy controls. Peripheral blood TCR-beta repertoires from HTLV-I-associated myelopathy (HAM/TSP) patients, multiple sclerosis patients and healthy controls were compared by UMI-based sequencing. The approximately 100 TCR-beta libraries included longitudinal samples, technical triplicates and paired sorted CD4+ and CD8+ T-cell subsets alongside PBMC samples. Points the paper makes about the study in general: TCR clonal expansion was highest in HAM/TSP patients and lowest in MS patients, with MS patients falling below even healthy controls. The MS cluster was not associated with any clinical or MRI features, and the authors stated that larger cohorts are needed. Expanded clones from different subjects shared no identical CDR3 amino acid sequences, which suggests that TCR-beta repertoires were private in all groups. Repertoires from 18 of 34 MS patients were grouped by phylogenetic analysis into a cluster of related CDR3 sequences, suggesting a possible repertoire-level signature.

The germline V gene (reference sequence) specifies DFQATT as CDR1 and SNEGSKA as CDR2. From the cysteine up to the phenylalanine, the CDR3 has a length of 12 residues. Just CDR3 DNA is preserved here, 36 bases in frame from base 1. The junction shows trimming of 4 bases on V and 9 bases on J, and the gene matches do not reach 4 bases of it. To synthesize cDNA, template-switch 5'RACE was performed with a primer carrying a 10-nucleotide random unique molecular identifier so that each TCR transcript was tagged. Each sequencing run produced over 160 million TCR-beta sequences covering 15-18 subjects. Total RNA was extracted with the RNeasy kit. Using the KAPA Real-time Library Amplification kit, TCR-beta VDJ regions were amplified with primers for the TCR constant region and the 5'RACE anchor. Sample indexes and Illumina adaptors were added in a first PCR, after which library yield was increased in a second PCR. After Ampure bead purification, the TCR product of roughly 650 bp was size-selected on a 2% E-gel SizeSelection system. Library quality was checked on a Bioanalyzer, concentration was measured with Qubit, and libraries were quantified with the Kapa Library Quantification kit before pooling. Paired-end 2 x 150 bp sequencing of the libraries was performed on an Illumina HiSeq 2500. To increase sequence diversity, about 24-32% phiX was spiked into each library pool. For the original study's pipeline: Quality-filtered reads were processed with the UMI-based MiGEC pipeline, and over 90% of raw TCR sequences were removed by the MiGEC pipeline during error correction. IMGT germline references were used for alignment of VDJ genes, and clonotypes were defined by a unique CDR3 amino acid sequence together with V-J genes. Clonal expansion, Shannon diversity, and CDR3 relatedness (CalcPairwiseDistances, ClusterSamples) were evaluated with VDJtools, and phylogenetic trees were built with CLCbio workbench. Clones with at least 8 unique UMIs were defined as expanded, with this threshold being based on coefficient-of-variation modelling across technical triplicates. TCRdb trimmed the raw reads at Q25, called clones with MiXCR and kept productive beta chains. CDR3 protein duplicates are merged, each entry listing the most common genes and DNA. The V and J calls reflect TCRdb's pipeline rather than the authors' work. Within this sample are under 70,000 distinct CDR3 sequences, with 3.5% of them counted one time only. The ten largest make up more than 2.5% of the sample.

Libraries from unsorted PBMCs were made from 2 million PBMCs kept in RNAlater at -80 degrees C until RNA extraction. Multiple sclerosis patients were enrolled in a US clinical protocol evaluating disease progression by magnetic resonance imaging. Peripheral blood was subjected to Ficoll-Hypaque density gradient centrifugation to isolate PBMCs, which were then cryopreserved in liquid nitrogen. Comments on this clonotype: Its specific antigen is unknown. Base qualities are not at hand, and no much larger clone is one base apart.

The sample comprised PBMCs. The source is a woman in her 30s with multiple sclerosis. The chain is assembled from TRBV20-1 and TRBJ2-1; TRBD2 aligns with 9 central bases. The CDR3 protein: CSAIAGVSEQFF. The DNA sequence is TGCAGTGCTATAGCGGGAGTCAGTGAGCAGTTCTTC.